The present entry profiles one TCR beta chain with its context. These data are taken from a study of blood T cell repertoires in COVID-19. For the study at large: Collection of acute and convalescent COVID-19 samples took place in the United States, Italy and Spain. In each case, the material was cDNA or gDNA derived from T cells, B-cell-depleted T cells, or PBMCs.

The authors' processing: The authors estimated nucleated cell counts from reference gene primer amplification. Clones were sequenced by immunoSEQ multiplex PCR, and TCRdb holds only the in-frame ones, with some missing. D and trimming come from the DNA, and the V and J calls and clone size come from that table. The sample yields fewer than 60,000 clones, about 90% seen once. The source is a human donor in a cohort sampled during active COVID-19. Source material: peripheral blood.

CDR3 nucleotide sequence: TGCGCCAGCAGGCCTATCGGGGGTAATCTCTACGAGCAGTACTTC. Encoded protein: CASRPIGGNLYEQYF. The V and J genes are TRBV4-1 and TRBJ2-7, with D tentatively TRBD2 (6 bases). This CDR3 contains 15 residues. Trimming left V 6 bases short and J 3 bases short, with 18 bases between. In germline, CDR1 is MGHRA, CDR2 YSYEKL.